The source of this T cell receptor (beta chain) is a study of blood T cell repertoires in COVID-19. Sequencing used immunoSEQ multiplex PCR; TCRdb keeps in-frame clones, though not all of them. The table has a few hundred thousand clones, around 83% seen once. Individuals aged about 18 to 90 years were recruited from 24 US areas. This CDR3 contains 14 residues. V lost 1 base, J lost 2 bases, and 7 bases lay in between. Germline V gene lookup returns CDR1 SGHTA and CDR2 FQGNSA. J is TRBJ2-3 and V is TRBV7-2; D unclear. The sequencing input was PBMCs or T cells enriched from blood (not recorded which). This clonotype was obtained from a woman aged 45-59 years who had recovered from COVID-19. CDR3 sequence (DNA): TGTGCCAGCAGCTTAGGGTACAACACAGATACGCAGTATTTT. Translation: CASSLGYNTDTQYF.